Presented here are 8 T cell receptor beta chains from one specimen sequenced in a study of T cells after posttransplantation cyclophosphamide. Libraries were prepared by immunoSEQ multiplex PCR; TCRdb keeps only in-frame clonotypes and omits some of them. There are some 18,000 clones in the sample, none observed a single time. Treatment was busulfan-fludarabine conditioning, a marrow graft, and cyclophosphamide on days +3 and +4. The sequenced sample was PBMCs, obtained after allogeneic stem cell transplant with posttransplant cyclophosphamide. The receptors were sampled from a female patient younger than 45 who received an allogeneic stem cell transplant from a related donor, was CMV-positive, and had no GVHD. The graft donor may have contributed some T cells.

This clone was detected ten times or more. The rearrangement links TRBV28 to TRBJ2-2; 9 nucleotides align to TRBD2. V dropped 3 bases and J dropped 6; count of bases not matched to a gene: 8. Per the germline V gene, CDR1 is MDHEN and CDR2 is SYDVKM. The CDR3 sequence is 16 residues long. The CDR3 DNA reads TGTGCCAGCAGTTTGGTTGGAGCGGGAGGTCCCGGGGAGCTGTTTTTT. It yields the protein CASSLVGAGGPGELFF.

This clone showed up many times. The rearrangement uses TRBV4-2 and TRBJ2-1; TRBD2 matches at 8 bases. The V and J ends lost 3 bases and 3 bases, in that order; junction bases with no gene match: 7. The CDR3 has 16 amino acids. Germline V gives CDR1 LGHNA, CDR2 YNFKEQ. The CDR3 protein is CASSHGSGIGYNEQFF. CDR3 bases: TGTGCCAGCAGCCATGGTAGCGGGATTGGCTACAATGAGCAGTTCTTC.

This clone has ten or more counts. This sequence joins TRBV5-8 and TRBJ1-4, with TRBD1 as a possible D gene (5 bases). There are 15 residues in the CDR3. With 2 bases removed from V and 5 bases from J, the gap between germline ends came to 13 bases. In germline, CDR1 is SGHTS, CDR2 YDEGEE. The chain's CDR3 is CASSFQGALNEKLFF. CDR3 sequence (DNA): TGTGCCAGCAGCTTCCAGGGCGCCTTGAATGAAAAACTGTTTTTT.

This clone was seen repeatedly, ten times or more. The chain uses TRBV4-1 and TRBJ1-2; no firm D call. CDR1 and CDR2 (germline): MGHRA, YSYEKL. This CDR3 has 14 amino acids. Trimming shortened V by 0 bases and J by 0 bases, and 5 bases separated the two germline ends. The CDR3 region has the DNA TGCGCCAGCAGCCAAGACAGGACTAACTATGGCTACACCTTC. Amino acid sequence: CASSQDRTNYGYTF.

This clone showed up many times. The chain has TRBV29-1 and TRBJ1-2; 7 bases map to TRBD1. CDR1 and CDR2 (germline): SQVTM, ANQGSEA. CDR3 length: 14 residues. The junction had 8 bases not matched to a gene; V was cut back by 3 bases and J by 4 bases. CDR3 loop: CSVEATGSPYGYTF. The CDR3 DNA reads as TGCAGCGTTGAGGCGACAGGGAGTCCCTATGGCTACACCTTC.

This clone was detected ten times or more. This chain joins TRBV9 and TRBJ2-1; 11 bases match TRBD2. Germline V CDR1 and CDR2: SGDLS, YYNGEE. CDR3 length: 15 residues. The trim removed 4 bases at V and 4 bases at J, leaving 4 bases unmatched. The CDR3 bases are TGTGCCAGCAGCCCTGGGACTAGCGGATACAATGAGCAGTTCTTC. Protein sequence: CASSPGTSGYNEQFF.

This clone has a count of ten or more. The chain couples TRBV28 to TRBJ2-7, with 11 bases aligning to TRBD1. CDR1 MDHEN and CDR2 SYDVKM come from the germline V gene. The CDR3 runs to 15 residues. Germline trimming cut 7 bases from V and 2 bases from J; bases unmatched to any gene: 7. The CDR3 reads CASKPPGQGAYEQYF. The CDR3 region has the DNA TGTGCCAGCAAACCACCGGGACAGGGGGCCTACGAGCAGTACTTC.

This clone was found many times. The rearrangement uses TRBV5-1 and TRBJ2-7; 8 positions agree with TRBD1. The CDR3 contains 14 residues. Unmatched junction bases numbered 4, after V lost 3 bases and J lost 2 bases. Germline-derived CDR1 and CDR2 are SGHRS and YFSETQ. The CDR3 spells CASSWTGPTYEQYF. The CDR3 DNA is TGCGCCAGCAGCTGGACAGGGCCTACCTACGAGCAGTACTTC.